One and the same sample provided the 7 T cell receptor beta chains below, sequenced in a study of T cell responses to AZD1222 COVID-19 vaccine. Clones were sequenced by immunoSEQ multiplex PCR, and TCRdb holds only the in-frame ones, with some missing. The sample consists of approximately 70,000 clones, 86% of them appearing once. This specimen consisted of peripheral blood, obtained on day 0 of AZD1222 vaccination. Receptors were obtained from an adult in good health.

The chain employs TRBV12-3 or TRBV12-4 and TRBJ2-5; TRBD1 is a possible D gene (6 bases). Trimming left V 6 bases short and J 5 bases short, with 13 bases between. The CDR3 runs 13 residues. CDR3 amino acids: CASRGSRGETQYF. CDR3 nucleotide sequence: TGTGCCAGCAGGGGATCTAGGGGGGAGACCCAGTACTTC.

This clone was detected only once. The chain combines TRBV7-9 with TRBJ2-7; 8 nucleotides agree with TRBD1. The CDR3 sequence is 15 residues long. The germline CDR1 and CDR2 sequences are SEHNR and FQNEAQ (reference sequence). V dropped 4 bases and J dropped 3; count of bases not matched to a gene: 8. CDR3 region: CASSSRTGSGYEQYF. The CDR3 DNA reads TGTGCCAGCAGCTCTCGGACAGGGTCTGGCTACGAGCAGTACTTC.

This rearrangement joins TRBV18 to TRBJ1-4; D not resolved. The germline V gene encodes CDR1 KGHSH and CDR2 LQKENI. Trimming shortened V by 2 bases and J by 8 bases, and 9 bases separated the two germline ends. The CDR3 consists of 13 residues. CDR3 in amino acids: CASSPGGEEKLFF. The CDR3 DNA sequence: TGTGCCAGCTCACCAGGCGGCGAAGAAAAACTGTTTTTT.

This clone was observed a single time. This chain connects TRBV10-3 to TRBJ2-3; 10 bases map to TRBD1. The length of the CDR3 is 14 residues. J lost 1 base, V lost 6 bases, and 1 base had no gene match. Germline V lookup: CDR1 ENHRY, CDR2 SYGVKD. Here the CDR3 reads CAIRGTGGTDTQYF. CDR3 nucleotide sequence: TGTGCCATCAGGGGGACAGGGGGCACAGATACGCAGTATTTT.

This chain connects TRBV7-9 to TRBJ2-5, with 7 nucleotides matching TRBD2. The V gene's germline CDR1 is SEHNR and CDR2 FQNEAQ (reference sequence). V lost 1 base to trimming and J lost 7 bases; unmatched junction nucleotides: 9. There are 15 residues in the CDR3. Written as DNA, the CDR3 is TGTGCCAGCAGCTTAGAAACGGGAGGATGGTTGACCCAGTACTTC. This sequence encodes CASSLETGGWLTQYF. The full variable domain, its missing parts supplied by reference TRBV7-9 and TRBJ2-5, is DTGVSQNPRHKITKRGQNVTFRCDPISEHNRLYWYRQTLGQGPEFLTYFQNEAQLEKSRLLSDRFSAERPKGSFSTLEIQRTEQGDSAMYLCASSLETGGWLTQYFGPGTRLLVL.

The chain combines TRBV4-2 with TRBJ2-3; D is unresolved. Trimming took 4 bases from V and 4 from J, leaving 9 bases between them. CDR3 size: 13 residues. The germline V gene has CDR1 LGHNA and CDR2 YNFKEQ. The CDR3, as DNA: TGTGCCAGCAGCCTCCCCGGTGCAGATACGCAGTATTTT. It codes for CASSLPGADTQYF.

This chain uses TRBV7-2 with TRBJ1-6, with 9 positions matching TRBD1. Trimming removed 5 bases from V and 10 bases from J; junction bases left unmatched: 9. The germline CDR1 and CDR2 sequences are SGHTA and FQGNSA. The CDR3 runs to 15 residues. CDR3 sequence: CASSPRTGVGSPLHF. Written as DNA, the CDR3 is TGTGCCAGCAGCCCCAGGACAGGGGTGGGGTCACCCCTCCACTTT.